This TCR beta chain was documented in a study of spatial heterogeneity in lung cancer. Each TCR cDNA molecule bore a unique molecular identifier. TCRdb re-derived calls from the 5' RACE reads in MiXCR, one entry per CDR3 protein. Of some 7,800 distinct CDR3 sequences in the sample, 5.4% are singletons; the top ten hold around 24%. This clonotype was recorded many times. What it recognizes is unknown. Study-wide points: Mutation counts in tumors were tracked by counts of expanded intratumoral alpha and beta TCRs. As ubiquitous and regional nonsynonymous mutations varied, counts of ubiquitous and regional expanded TCRs tracked them, respectively.

This CDR3 is built from 15 residues. The germline V gene has CDR1 SNHLY and CDR2 FYNNEI. V lost 6 bases and J 4 bases, leaving 15 bases between the germline ends. Time point defined: sample taken at primary tumor resection. Tumor, nontumor lung or frozen PBMC supplied whole RNA that was sequenced unsorted. The sequencing used lung tumor tissue, collected at surgery. The receptor was isolated from a male donor with early-stage non-small cell lung cancer. The rearrangement uses TRBV2 and TRBJ2-2; possibly TRBD1 or TRBD2 for D (5 bases each). The CDR3 nucleotides are TGTGCCAGCAGGCCCGGGACGCAGAGCACCGGGGAGCTGTTTTTT. This gives the protein CASRPGTQSTGELFF.